This record covers a single T cell receptor beta chain. TCRdb's table, derived via immunoSEQ multiplex PCR, lists solely in-frame clones and lacks some. The sample lists around 300,000 clones; over 75% were seen once. V gave up 5 bases and J gave up 4 bases, with 17 bases separating them. This CDR3 contains 15 residues. Germline V gene sequence: CDR1 SGHTA, CDR2 FQGNSA. These data belong to a study of blood T cell repertoires in COVID-19. Study at large: The origin of the acute and convalescent COVID-19 samples was the United States, Italy and Spain.

V usage is TRBV7-2 and J usage is TRBJ1-2; the D gene is possibly TRBD1 (5 bases). This TCR was recovered from a human donor in a cohort sampled during active COVID-19. Sample: peripheral blood. CDR3 nucleotide sequence: TGTGCCAGCAGCCCAGGGCCCGGGCTTACCTATGGCTACACCTTC. Its translation is CASSPGPGLTYGYTF.